This T cell receptor (beta chain) was documented in a study of Graves' ophthalmopathy and Graves' hyperthyroidism. About this clonotype itself: The junction differs from germline at one of its ends, possibly a read error.

Pregnant or lactating patients and those with other autoimmune diseases or uncontrolled infections were excluded. From RNA, the CDR3 regions of TCR beta chains were amplified and sequenced. After a first-round RT-PCR with HTBI primers, a second-round multiplex PCR was run. TCRdb reprocessed the multiplex PCR reads with MiXCR, giving one entry per CDR3 protein. The table records 300,000 to 400,000 distinct CDR3 sequences, roughly a sixth of them present only once. The germline V gene encodes CDR1 SGHVS and CDR2 FQNEAQ. This CDR3 is 13 amino acids long. The chain combines TRBV7-8 with TRBJ1-1; TRBD1 might be the D (5 bases). Sample: peripheral blood. The receptor's source is an adult man with Graves' ophthalmopathy. CDR3 loop: CASSLRRPNPGVF. CDR3 bases: TGTGCCAGCAGCTTAAGGCGCCCTAACCCGGGGGTCTTT.